In this sample, the clone carrying this T cell receptor beta chain turned up many times. Its antigen is still unknown. The sample originates from a study of T-cell reconstitution after alpha-beta-depleted transplantation in children. General observations from the study: Some patients showed high day-60 TCRbeta diversity, which derived from surviving recipient T cells and thymic progenitors. When one year had passed after transplant, most T-cell counts and diversity came from newly produced T cells.

This sample's TCRbeta library carried unique molecular identifier barcodes. TCRdb re-derived calls from the PCR reads in MiXCR, one entry per CDR3 protein. The sample consists of under 70,000 distinct CDR3 sequences, approximately 11% of them appearing once. CDR1 is SEHNR and CDR2 is FQNEAQ in the germline V gene (reference sequence). V was clipped by 4 bases and J by 6 bases; unmatched bases: 7. The CDR3 has 15 residues. The sequencing used PBMCs, collected before TCRalphabeta/CD19-depleted stem cell transplant. The source of this sequence is a boy between 10 and 17 years old with acute myeloid leukemia, due to receive a stem cell transplant. This chain connects TRBV7-9 to TRBJ2-1; 9 bases align to TRBD2. CDR3 DNA sequence: TGTGCCAGCAGCTCCTTAGCGGGAGCGGGCAATGAGCAGTTCTTC. It encodes CASSSLAGAGNEQFF.